This T cell receptor beta chain derives from a study of blood T cell repertoires in COVID-19. On the study more broadly: T cells, B-cell-depleted T cells, or PBMCs supplied cDNA or gDNA.

The CDR3 length is 12 residues. V gave up 5 bases and J gave up 2 bases, with 6 bases separating them. The germline gives CDR1 MDHEN, CDR2 SYDVKM. Per the authors' pipeline: Reference gene primer amplification in the assay estimated nucleated cell counts. The data were produced by immunoSEQ multiplex PCR, yet TCRdb's version contains in-frame clones alone and is incomplete. D and trimming come from the DNA, and the V and J calls and clone size come from that table. The table lists 200,000 to 250,000 clones, approximately 80% of them singletons. Across 20 to 25 US areas, participants ranged in age from about 18 to 100 years. Researchers sorted participants into cohorts using their self-reported clinical history.

The clonotype was recovered from a woman between 45 and 60 years old with acute COVID-19. Sample: PBMCs or T cells enriched from blood (not recorded which). The V and J genes are TRBV28 and TRBJ1-1, with D uncertain. The CDR3 DNA follows: TGTGCCAGCAGTACTGTCAACACTGAAGCTTTCTTT. Protein sequence: CASSTVNTEAFF. The full variable domain, completed using reference TRBV28 and TRBJ1-1, is DVKVTQSSRYLVKRTGEKVFLECVQDMDHENMFWYRQDPGLGLRLIYFSYDVKMKEKGDIPEGYSVSREKKERFSLILESASTNQTSMYLCASSTVNTEAFFGQGTRLTVV.